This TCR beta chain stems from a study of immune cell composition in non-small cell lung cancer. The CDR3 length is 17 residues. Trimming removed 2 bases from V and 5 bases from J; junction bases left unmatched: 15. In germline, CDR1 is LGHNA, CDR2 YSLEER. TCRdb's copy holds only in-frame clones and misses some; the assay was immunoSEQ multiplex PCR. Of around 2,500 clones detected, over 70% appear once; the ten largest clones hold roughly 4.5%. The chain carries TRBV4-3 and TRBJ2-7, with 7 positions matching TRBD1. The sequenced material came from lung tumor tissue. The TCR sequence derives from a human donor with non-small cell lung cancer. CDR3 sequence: CASSQSRGGASRNEQYF. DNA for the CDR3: TGCGCCAGCAGCCAATCAAGAGGGGGCGCCTCTCGGAACGAGCAGTACTTC.